This T cell receptor (beta chain) is drawn from a study of cytomegalovirus exposure and HLA in healthy donors. Overall study results and limits: Trimming of TCR beta V- and J-genes showed a link, identified in a later analysis, to a missense DCLRE1C variant.

The table lists this clone with a few counts. The target antigen is unknown. The length of the CDR3 is 16 residues. The germline CDR1 and CDR2 sequences are MNHEY and SVGAGI. Trimming took 2 bases from V and 9 from J; bases not matched to a gene: 7. Primers: 60 Vbeta forward and 13 Jbeta reverse. As originally analysed: In a later analysis, about 9.9 million of 65 million to 80 million unique beta chains occurred in at least two donors. Produced via immunoSEQ multiplex PCR; TCRdb's table is partial and in-frame only. V, J and clone size derive from that table, while D and trimming were established from the DNA sequence. The sample lists about 100,000 clones; about 76% were seen once.

The TCR was taken from a man between 40 and 49 years old in good health and CMV-seropositive. The sample taken for sequencing was PBMCs. This rearrangement joins TRBV6-5 to TRBJ2-1, with 13 nucleotides matching TRBD2. The CDR3 bases are TGTGCCAGCAGTTACGGGACTAGCGGGGCGCAGAGTGAGCAGTTCTTC. The encoded protein is CASSYGTSGAQSEQFF.